Listed here is a single T cell receptor beta chain. Its specificity is not known. The CDR3 spans 14 residues. Trimming removed 6 bases from V and 4 bases from J, with 13 bases in between. Germline lookup yields CDR1 SEHNR and CDR2 FQNEAQ (reference sequence). The data stem from a study of cytomegalovirus exposure and HLA in healthy donors. Looking at the study overall: A previous analysis identified 95 million to 130 million unique TCR beta sequences derived from 180 million or so T cells.

The PCR used 60 Vbeta and 13 Jbeta primers. Profiled with immunoSEQ multiplex PCR; TCRdb holds only in-frame clones, not every one. The repertoire holds roughly 60,000 clones, just under 75% seen once, with under 6% in the top ten. General study results and limits: Among CMV-associated TCR beta chains, most appeared HLA-restricted in a later analysis. Most subjects had HLA-A and HLA-B alleles reportedly predicted accurately by TCR beta sequences.

The sequence was obtained from a woman in her thirties in good health and CMV-seronegative. The chain couples TRBV7-9 to TRBJ1-5; possibly TRBD1 for D (6 bases). Material: PBMCs. The CDR3: CASSPPTGNQPQHF. DNA for the CDR3: TGTGCCAGCAGTCCACCTACAGGGAATCAGCCCCAGCATTTT.